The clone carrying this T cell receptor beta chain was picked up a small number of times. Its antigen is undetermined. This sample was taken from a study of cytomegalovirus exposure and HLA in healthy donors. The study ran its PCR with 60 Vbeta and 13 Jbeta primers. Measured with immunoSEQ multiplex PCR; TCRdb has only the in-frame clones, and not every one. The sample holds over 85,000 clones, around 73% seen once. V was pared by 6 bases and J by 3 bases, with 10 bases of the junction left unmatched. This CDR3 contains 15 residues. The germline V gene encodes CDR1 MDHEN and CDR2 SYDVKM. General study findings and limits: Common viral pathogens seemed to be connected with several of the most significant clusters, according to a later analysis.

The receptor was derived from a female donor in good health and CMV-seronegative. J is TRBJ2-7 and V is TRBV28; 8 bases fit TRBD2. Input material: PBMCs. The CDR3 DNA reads TGTGCCAGCAGCCCCTCGGGCGGGAGGAGCTACGAGCAGTACTTC. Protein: CASSPSGGRSYEQYF.